These T cell receptor beta chains were read from a single sample in a study of cytomegalovirus exposure and HLA in healthy donors. Generated by immunoSEQ multiplex PCR, the TCRdb table keeps only in-frame clones and is missing some. The table lists around 130,000 clones, around 67% of them singletons. The sequencing input was PBMCs. The source of these receptors is a woman aged 35 to 49 in good health and CMV-seropositive. The CDR3 runs from the conserved cysteine through the conserved F or W.

v_gene	j_gene	CDR3aa
TRBV7-2	TRBJ2-7	CASSFSGGASYEQYF
TRBV28	TRBJ2-1	CASSFSGTGTNEQFF
TRBV9	TRBJ1-6	CASSGDRGDNSPLHF
TRBV28	TRBJ1-5	CASRLLNQPQHF
TRBV6-1	TRBJ1-1	CASKEGNTEAFF
TRBV14	TRBJ1-3	CASTVSGNTIYF
TRBV7-9	TRBJ1-4	CASSLTSPLNEKLFF
TRBV4-3	TRBJ2-5	CASSQEPSGGAKETQYF
TRBV6-5	TRBJ2-7	CASRRTSEIYEQYF
TRBV5-1	TRBJ1-1	CASSLAGWGGNTEAFF
TRBV7-2	TRBJ1-1	CASSKHQNTEAFF
TRBV30	TRBJ2-6	CAWGTGWGANVLTF
TRBV19	TRBJ2-7	CASSIRTRSSYEQYF
TRBV19	TRBJ1-5	CASSIDQGSNQPQHF
TRBV18	TRBJ2-5	CASSPGGGAETQYF
TRBV7-8	TRBJ2-5	CASSPLDGFGGQRQETQYF
TRBV9	TRBJ2-3	CASGYAVGTDTQYF
TRBV10-3	TRBJ1-5	CAISGQGGDQPQHF
TRBV7-9	TRBJ1-2	CASSLKGGGGYTF
TRBV27	TRBJ2-3	CASSKAGTPDTQYF
TRBV5-3	TRBJ2-7	CARSLGPAGGVYEQYF
TRBV4-3	TRBJ2-1	CASSQEGTSRSNEQFF
TRBV5-1	TRBJ1-4	CASRRATGTGVNEKLFF
TRBV6-5	TRBJ1-4	CASSLDRGEKLFF
TRBV6-5	TRBJ2-7	CATQRGAYEQYF
TRBV11-1	TRBJ1-1	CASSFQAMNTEAFF
TRBV19	TRBJ1-2	CASSTVAGTTRYGYTF
TRBV30	TRBJ2-3	CAWSVSGGTDTQYF
TRBV7-2	TRBJ2-1	CASSLVAGPYGEQFF
TRBV7-6	TRBJ2-5	CAAGLASETQYF
TRBV29-1	TRBJ2-5	CSAARETGGTQYF
TRBV5-1	TRBJ2-7	CASSIGQSYEQYF
TRBV5-1	TRBJ1-2	CASSFGGGQGDGYTF
TRBV28	TRBJ1-3	CASSHTGGSGNTIYF
TRBV14	TRBJ1-2	CASSHRLNYGYTF
TRBV27	TRBJ1-2	CASSIQGDYGYTF
TRBV7-9	TRBJ2-1	CASSPGTSRTRVFF
TRBV5-1	TRBJ2-3	CASSTNPGLAGGDTQYF
TRBV19	TRBJ2-3	CAMLQGATDTQYF
TRBV6-1	TRBJ2-3	CASSERLDTQYF
TRBV23-1	TRBJ1-1	CASSLVRGRTEAFF
TRBV2	TRBJ1-5	CASSEPEGGSPNQPQHF
TRBV4-3	TRBJ2-1	CASSTRPIPSYTNEVNEQFF
TRBV5-5	TRBJ2-3	CASGIGQVSTDTQYF
TRBV28	TRBJ1-1	CASSLWAQNNAEAFF
TRBV13	TRBJ1-1	CASSASEAFF
TRBV6-1	TRBJ1-2	CASLSPRFNYGYTF
TRBV7-2	TRBJ1-1	CASSPTTGFNTEAFF
TRBV7-2	TRBJ2-5	CASSLRASGPQETQYF
TRBV2	TRBJ1-1	CASGQTAMRAEAFF
TRBV18	TRBJ1-5	CASSPIRGSVSAQHF
TRBV4-3	TRBJ1-6	CASSQETDRASSYNSPLHF
TRBV10-3	TRBJ2-3	CAISGLGLADSINTQYF
TRBV29-1	TRBJ1-1	CSEFNTGNTEAFF
TRBV6-6	TRBJ1-5	CASSPDRGGQPQHF
TRBV18	TRBJ1-5	CASSPDRDQPQHF
TRBV7-2	TRBJ1-2	CASSLVGGDRIPHF
TRBV7-2	TRBJ1-2	CASSSGADRLKGYTF
TRBV5-4	TRBJ1-1	CASSLVSGTEAFF